The sequence of this TCR beta chain was determined in a study of naive and memory T cell subsets. Four PCR rounds used nested alpha and beta constant region primers plus the SP2 primer. Blood and skin TCR RNA was reverse transcribed with alpha and beta constant primers. Using its own MiXCR run on the 5' RACE reads, TCRdb lists one record per CDR3 protein. Counted here are about 48,000 distinct CDR3 sequences, around 4.7% occurring once; the ten biggest clones make up about 0.8%. The CDR3 is made up of 15 amino acids. Germline V gene data show CDR1 as SGHAT and CDR2 as FQDESV (reference sequence). V was pared by 5 bases and J by 7 bases, with 20 bases between. Study-wide points: Potentially, T cell activation and differentiation skew this RNA-based measurement.

An oligonucleotide containing a UMI was ligated to the 3' end of TCR cDNA. Whole-blood samples were approximately 2.6 ml of peripheral blood from healthy adult volunteers. Input was about 1 to 1,100 ng of DNase-treated total RNA without cell sorting. This clonotype was detected ten times or more. Its target is unknown. This receptor was identified in a female donor in good health. This chain uses TRBV11-1 with TRBJ2-5; TRBD1 might be the D (7 bases). CDR3 sequence: CASSHGDRLVRTQYF. The CDR3 coding sequence is TGTGCCAGCAGCCATGGGGACAGACTAGTCCGGACCCAGTACTTC.